This TCR beta chain originates from a study of blood T cell repertoires in COVID-19. Study summary: Samples representing acute and convalescent COVID-19 were sourced from the United States, Italy and Spain. T cells, B-cell-depleted T cells, or PBMCs provided the cDNA or gDNA that served as material.

As processed by the authors: Amplification from reference gene primers served as the basis for estimated nucleated cell counts. Sequencing used immunoSEQ multiplex PCR; TCRdb keeps in-frame clones, though not all of them. D and trimming were read from the DNA, whereas the V and J calls and clone size are those reported in that table. The sample shows over 110,000 clones, roughly 85% of them seen only once. Trimming took 7 bases from V and 4 from J, leaving 13 bases between them. CDR3 length: 12 residues. Germline CDR1 reads SQVTM; CDR2 reads ANQGSEA. The sequence was collected from a man between 60 and 70 years old with acute or convalescent COVID-19. Sequenced sample: peripheral blood. The V gene is TRBV29-1, the J gene TRBJ1-1; no clear D. CDR3 nucleotide sequence: TGCAGCGCCAGGATTTCTCGCACTGAAGCTTTCTTT. Translating it yields CSARISRTEAFF.